This entry describes one TCR beta chain. This sample is part of a study of blood T cell repertoires in COVID-19. Here immunoSEQ multiplex PCR was the method, and the copy in TCRdb shows in-frame clones only, minus some. Of about 84,000 clones in the sample, roughly 80% were seen once. Looked up from germline, CDR1 is SGHTA and CDR2 is FQGNSA. V was pared by 2 bases and J by 8 bases, with 3 bases of the junction left unmatched. The CDR3 has 13 residues. The chain couples TRBV7-2 to TRBJ1-2, with 9 bases aligning to TRBD1. The sequence derives from a woman older than 75 with acute or convalescent COVID-19. Sequencing was carried out using peripheral blood. CDR3 sequence (DNA): TGTGCCAGCAGCTTAAACAGGGGGCGCGGCTACACCTTC. Encoded protein: CASSLNRGRGYTF.